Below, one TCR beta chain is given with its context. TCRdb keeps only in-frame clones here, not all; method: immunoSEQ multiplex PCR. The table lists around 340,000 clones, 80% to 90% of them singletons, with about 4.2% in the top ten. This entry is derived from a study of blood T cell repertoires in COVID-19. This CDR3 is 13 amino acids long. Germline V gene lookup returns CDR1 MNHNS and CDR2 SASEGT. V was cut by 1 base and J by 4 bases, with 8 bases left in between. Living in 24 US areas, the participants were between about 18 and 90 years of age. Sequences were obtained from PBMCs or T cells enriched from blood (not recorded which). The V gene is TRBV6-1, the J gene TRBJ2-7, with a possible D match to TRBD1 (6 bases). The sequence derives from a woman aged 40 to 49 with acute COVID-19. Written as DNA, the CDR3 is TGTGCCAGCAGTGAAGGGACAGCTTACGAGCAGTACTTC. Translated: CASSEGTAYEQYF.